These 32 T cell receptor beta chains were all obtained from the same sample, sequenced in a study of blood T cell repertoires in COVID-19. Measured with immunoSEQ multiplex PCR; TCRdb has only the in-frame clones, and not every one. The data hold about 310,000 clones, with around 90% observed a single time. The sample consisted of PBMCs or T cells enriched from blood (not recorded which). The source is a young woman who had recovered from COVID-19.

The CDR3, as DNA: TGTGCCAGCAGTTTCACTGAGGAGGGCTCCGCCGAGCAGTACTTC. As protein: CASSFTEEGSAEQYF. This rearrangement joins TRBV27 to TRBJ2-7, with a tentative D call TRBD2 (6 bases). The CDR3 length is 15 residues. Trimming took 3 bases from V and 6 from J, leaving 18 bases between them. The germline V gene encodes CDR1 MNHEY and CDR2 SMNVEV (reference sequence).

This clone was seen a few times. The chain has TRBV6-6 and TRBJ1-2; D gene ambiguous. V dropped 4 bases and J dropped 8 bases, with 11 bases sitting between them. The CDR3 totals 12 residues. CDR1 is MNHNY, CDR2 SVGAGI, per germline (reference sequence). The CDR3 here is CASSWAFRGYTF. The CDR3 nucleotides read TGTGCCAGCAGTTGGGCGTTTAGGGGCTACACCTTC.

V and J are TRBV27 and TRBJ2-7; TRBD2 is a possible D gene (5 bases). From germline, CDR1 is MNHEY and CDR2 SMNVEV (reference sequence). The V gene lost 8 bases and the J gene lost 2 bases, with 16 bases spanning the gap. This CDR3 contains 14 residues. The CDR3 region is CASRPGLTAYEQYF. CDR3 coding DNA: TGTGCCAGCCGCCCGGGATTAACGGCCTACGAGCAGTACTTC.

V gene TRBV7-2 combines with J gene TRBJ2-2; TRBD1 matches at 10 bases. J lost 5 bases, V lost 1 base, and 4 bases had no gene match. This CDR3 comprises 16 residues. Germline V gene data show CDR1 as SGHTA and CDR2 as FQGNSA. The CDR3 region is CASSLEDRGGTGELFF. The CDR3 DNA sequence: TGTGCCAGCAGCTTAGAGGACAGGGGGGGGACCGGGGAGCTGTTTTTT.

In its sample, this clone was seen once. The chain couples TRBV11-3 to TRBJ1-1; D might be TRBD1 (5 bases). The V gene lost 1 base and the J gene lost 7 bases, with 10 bases spanning the gap. Germline V gene lookup returns CDR1 SGHNT and CDR2 YENEEA. This CDR3 contains 13 residues. The CDR3 loop is CASSLGQFREAFF. CDR3 coding DNA: TGTGCCAGCAGCTTAGGACAGTTCCGTGAAGCTTTCTTT.

The sample holds one count of this clone. The V and J genes are TRBV3-1 (or the pseudogene TRBV3-2) and TRBJ1-1; D remains unclear. V was clipped by 8 bases and J by 1 base, with 14 bases between them. Germline CDR1 LGHDT, CDR2 YNNKEL (reference sequence). This CDR3 has 14 amino acids. The CDR3 DNA is TGTGCCAGCTTTCAATTGGGAGGGAACACTGAAGCTTTCTTT. Translating it yields CASFQLGGNTEAFF.

This chain links TRBV7-2 with TRBJ2-1, with 8 bases that match TRBD2. The CDR3 is made up of 15 amino acids. Unmatched junction bases numbered 10, after V lost 6 bases and J lost 6 bases. CDR1 SGHTA and CDR2 FQGNSA come from the germline V gene. The DNA of the CDR3 is TGTGCCAGCAGGTCCAACGGGGGGGGATCCAATGAGCAGTTCTTC. This sequence encodes CASRSNGGGSNEQFF.

V gene TRBV11-3 combines with J gene TRBJ2-7; the match to TRBD1 covers 9 bases. The length of the CDR3 is 15 residues. Germline CDR1 reads SGHNT; CDR2 reads YENEEA. J gave up 3 bases and V 0 bases, and 3 bases lay outside the gene matches. In DNA form, the CDR3 reads TGTGCCAGCAGCTTAGATGGGACAGGGCTCTACGAGCAGTACTTC. Translation gives CASSLDGTGLYEQYF.

CDR3 region: CASSRPGGGTETQYF. The CDR3 nucleotides read TGTGCCAGCAGCCGCCCCGGTGGGGGGACAGAGACCCAGTACTTC. The gene calls are TRBV11-2 and TRBJ2-5; D perhaps matches TRBD2 (6 bases). Trimming cost V 5 bases and J 4 bases, with 17 bases left between them. This CDR3 has 15 amino acids. From germline, CDR1 is SGHAT and CDR2 FQNNGV.

The chain has TRBV5-1 and TRBJ1-1, with D perhaps TRBD1 (6 bases). Per the germline V gene, CDR1 is SGHRS and CDR2 is YFSETQ. This CDR3 is built from 16 residues. The ends were cut back, 3 bases at V and 7 bases at J, with 22 bases in the middle. CDR3 DNA sequence: TGCGCCAGCAGCTCCGAACAGGGTACTACAGGTAATGAAGCTTTCTTT. As protein: CASSSEQGTTGNEAFF.

The chain has TRBV9 and TRBJ2-5; no definite D call. Looked up from germline, CDR1 is SGDLS and CDR2 is YYNGEE. The CDR3 has 14 amino acids. Trimming took off 0 bases at V and 5 bases at J, with 11 bases between the two ends. The CDR3 DNA reads as TGTGCCAGCAGCGTAGATGCGGCCACGGAGACCCAGTACTTC. Its protein is CASSVDAATETQYF.

V and J are TRBV28 and TRBJ1-1; D gene unclear. Looked up from germline, CDR1 is MDHEN and CDR2 is SYDVKM. The CDR3 totals 11 residues. Trimming left V 6 bases short and J 5 bases short, with 7 bases between. The CDR3 reads CASRAQTEAFF. In DNA form, the CDR3 reads TGTGCCAGCAGAGCGCAGACTGAAGCTTTCTTT. Complete variable domain (other parts from reference TRBV28 and TRBJ1-1): DVKVTQSSRYLVKRTGEKVFLECVQDMDHENMFWYRQDPGLGLRLIYFSYDVKMKEKGDIPEGYSVSREKKERFSLILESASTNQTSMYLCASRAQTEAFFGQGTRLTVV.

This clone was found once. This chain uses TRBV27 with TRBJ1-2, with D unresolved. Trimming cost V 5 bases and J 0 bases, with 16 bases left between them. CDR3 size: 16 residues. Germline values: CDR1 MNHEY, CDR2 SMNVEV (reference sequence). The DNA of the CDR3 is TGTGCCAGCAGTCCCCACCGGGTTCTATCTAACTATGGCTACACCTTC. Its protein product is CASSPHRVLSNYGYTF.

V is TRBV6-6 and J is TRBJ1-6, with D possibly being TRBD1 (5 bases). CDR3 length equals 14 residues. The germline V and J ends were trimmed by 2 bases and 11 bases, with 13 bases remaining between them. Germline V gene lookup returns CDR1 MNHNY and CDR2 SVGAGI (reference sequence). Here the CDR3 DNA reads TGTGCCAGCAGTTACAGGGCAGGACAAACACCCCTCCACTTT. This sequence encodes CASSYRAGQTPLHF.

The chain is built from TRBV7-2 and TRBJ2-7; 8 nucleotides agree with TRBD1. The J segment lost 4 bases and the V segment lost 3 bases, leaving 5 bases of the junction unmatched. CDR3 length: 14 amino acids. Per the germline V gene, CDR1 is SGHTA and CDR2 is FQGNSA. The CDR3 spells CASSLTGVTYEQYF. CDR3 nucleotide sequence: TGTGCCAGCAGCTTGACAGGGGTCACGTACGAGCAGTACTTC.

CDR3 DNA: TGTGCCAGCAGTTTATGGGACAGGGGGTCAGAGACCCAGTACTTC. It encodes CASSLWDRGSETQYF. The V call is TRBV28, the J call TRBJ2-5; 10 nucleotides line up with TRBD1. The trim removed 0 bases at V and 4 bases at J, leaving 2 bases unmatched. The CDR3 length is 15 residues. Germline CDR1 reads MDHEN; CDR2 reads SYDVKM.

This clone occurred once. V and J are TRBV11-3 and TRBJ2-7; 9 bases fit TRBD1. Germline trimming cut 3 bases from V and 5 bases from J; bases unmatched to any gene: 20. From germline, CDR1 is SGHNT and CDR2 YENEEA. This CDR3 comprises 19 residues. The CDR3 loop reads CASSFRPNQRQGVIHEQYF. CDR3 coding DNA: TGTGCCAGCAGCTTTCGTCCCAACCAGCGACAGGGGGTCATCCACGAGCAGTACTTC.

This chain joins TRBV11-2 and TRBJ1-2; 7 positions match TRBD1. This CDR3 has 17 amino acids. V gave up 0 bases and J gave up 3 bases; unmatched junction bases: 10. CDR1 is SGHAT and CDR2 is FQNNGV in the germline V gene. The CDR3 reads CASSLDHRTGAYYGYTF. DNA of the CDR3: TGTGCCAGCAGCTTAGATCACCGCACAGGGGCCTACTATGGCTACACCTTC.

J is TRBJ2-7 and V is TRBV19; TRBD2 is a possible D gene (7 bases). The CDR3 consists of 16 residues. Trimming pared 6 bases from V and 5 bases from J, leaving 23 bases between. Per germline, CDR1 LNHDA and CDR2 SQIVND (reference sequence). The CDR3 DNA reads as TGTGCCAGTAGCTTCCGGTCGGGGAGGGACACGAACGAGCAGTACTTC. Translated, it gives CASSFRSGRDTNEQYF.

V gene TRBV14 combines with J gene TRBJ2-7, with D possibly matching TRBD2 (7 bases). The V gene lost 4 bases and the J gene lost 6 bases, with 19 bases spanning the gap. This CDR3 spans 15 amino acids. Germline lookup yields CDR1 SGHDN and CDR2 FVKESK. For the CDR3, the DNA is TGTGCCAGCAGCCGAGGGAATCGGGGGGCTCCCGAGCAGTACTTC. Encoded protein: CASSRGNRGAPEQYF.

The chain joins TRBV19 to TRBJ2-2; a possible D gene is TRBD1 (5 bases). The CDR3 has 15 amino acids. V lost 3 bases and J lost 4, with 12 bases in between. Germline loops: CDR1 LNHDA, CDR2 SQIVND (reference sequence). Written as DNA, the CDR3 is TGTGCCAGTAGTATCGGCAGGGCCACCACCGGGGAGCTGTTTTTT. As protein: CASSIGRATTGELFF.

The chain recombines TRBV3-1 (or the pseudogene TRBV3-2) with TRBJ2-3; tentative D call: TRBD2 (6 bases). The CDR3 spans 14 residues. Trimming shortened V by 5 bases and J by 2 bases, and 11 bases separated the two germline ends. In germline, CDR1 is LGHDT, CDR2 YNNKEL (reference sequence). CDR3 protein: CASSFLAVTDTQYF. The CDR3 bases are TGTGCCAGCAGCTTCTTAGCGGTCACAGATACGCAGTATTTT.

This chain joins TRBV19 and TRBJ2-1; the D is unclear. The CDR3 loop spans 18 amino acids. Germline V gene sequence: CDR1 LNHDA, CDR2 SQIVND (reference sequence). V was clipped by 5 bases and J by 5 bases, with 25 bases between them. CDR3 loop: CASSLRPSNGRRHNEQFF. CDR3 bases: TGTGCCAGTAGTTTACGTCCTAGTAACGGCCGGCGGCACAATGAGCAGTTCTTC.

The chain couples TRBV7-2 to TRBJ1-1; 11 bases match TRBD1. This CDR3 contains 15 residues. V lost 5 bases and J lost 6; bases outside the gene matches: 8. The V gene's germline CDR1 is SGHTA and CDR2 FQGNSA. The CDR3 loop reads CASSQDRGLVAEAFF. CDR3 DNA: TGTGCCAGCAGCCAGGACAGGGGGCTGGTTGCTGAAGCTTTCTTT.

V usage is TRBV7-2 and J usage is TRBJ2-1, with 9 bases identical to TRBD2. V lost 4 bases to trimming and J lost 2 bases; unmatched junction nucleotides: 3. Per germline, CDR1 SGHTA and CDR2 FQGNSA. The CDR3 has 15 amino acids. The CDR3, as DNA: TGTGCCAGCAGCTCTCTAGCGGGGCCCTACAATGAGCAGTTCTTC. Amino acids: CASSSLAGPYNEQFF.

V usage is TRBV4-2 and J usage is TRBJ2-2; D ambiguous. There are 14 residues in the CDR3. Trimming took off 0 bases at V and 6 bases at J, with 8 bases between the two ends. Looked up from germline, CDR1 is LGHNA and CDR2 is YNFKEQ. The CDR3 loop reads CASSQDPRAGELFF. The CDR3 nucleotides read TGTGCCAGCAGCCAAGACCCTAGAGCCGGGGAGCTGTTTTTT.

V is TRBV6-6 and J is TRBJ2-7, with 7 bases matching TRBD2. This CDR3 spans 14 amino acids. Trimming removed 5 bases from V and 2 bases from J; junction bases left unmatched: 6. Germline-derived CDR1 and CDR2 are MNHNY and SVGAGI (reference sequence). CDR3 loop: CASSQAGRTYEQYF. CDR3 in DNA: TGTGCCAGCAGTCAAGCGGGACGGACCTACGAGCAGTACTTC.

The CDR3 here is CASSLDRAEAFF. For the CDR3, the DNA is TGTGCCAGCAGCTTAGATCGGGCTGAAGCTTTCTTT. V usage is TRBV7-2 and J usage is TRBJ1-1; D remains ambiguous. Germline V gene lookup returns CDR1 SGHTA and CDR2 FQGNSA. V was pared by 1 base and J by 6 bases, with 6 bases between. The CDR3 consists of 12 residues.

The rearrangement joins TRBV5-5 to TRBJ2-4; 11 nucleotides agree with TRBD2. V lost 4 bases to trimming and J lost 15 bases; unmatched junction nucleotides: 15. The CDR3 sequence is 15 residues long. Looked up from germline, CDR1 is SGHKS and CDR2 is YYEKEE (reference sequence). CDR3 nucleotides: TGTGCCAGCAGCCTCCGGGGGACTAGCGGAAATTCGCGGTACTTC. Residues: CASSLRGTSGNSRYF.

This clone was observed a single time. The chain employs TRBV6-5 and TRBJ1-1, with TRBD1 matching 9 bases. Germline V lookup: CDR1 MNHEY, CDR2 SVGAGI. V shed 7 bases, J shed 0 bases, and the junction held 3 bases outside the gene matches. The length of the CDR3 is 14 residues. This chain's CDR3 is CASIRDRVNTEAFF. CDR3 DNA sequence: TGTGCCAGCATCCGGGACAGGGTGAACACTGAAGCTTTCTTT.

V is TRBV7-3 and J is TRBJ2-3; D perhaps matches TRBD1 (6 bases). Trimming took off 3 bases at V and 4 bases at J, with 8 bases between the two ends. Germline CDR1 and CDR2: SGHTA and FQGTGA. The CDR3 consists of 13 residues. The CDR3 region has the DNA TGTGCCAGCAGCTTCAGGGGAGCAGATACGCAGTATTTT. It yields the protein CASSFRGADTQYF.

This chain uses TRBV7-3 with TRBJ1-1, with D tentatively TRBD1 (6 bases). V dropped 5 bases and J dropped 5 bases, with 15 bases sitting between them. The length of the CDR3 is 14 residues. Germline V gene sequence: CDR1 SGHTA, CDR2 FQGTGA. Written as DNA, the CDR3 is TGTGCCAGCAGCCCGCAAGGGGGATGGACTGAAGCTTTCTTT. Its translation is CASSPQGGWTEAFF.